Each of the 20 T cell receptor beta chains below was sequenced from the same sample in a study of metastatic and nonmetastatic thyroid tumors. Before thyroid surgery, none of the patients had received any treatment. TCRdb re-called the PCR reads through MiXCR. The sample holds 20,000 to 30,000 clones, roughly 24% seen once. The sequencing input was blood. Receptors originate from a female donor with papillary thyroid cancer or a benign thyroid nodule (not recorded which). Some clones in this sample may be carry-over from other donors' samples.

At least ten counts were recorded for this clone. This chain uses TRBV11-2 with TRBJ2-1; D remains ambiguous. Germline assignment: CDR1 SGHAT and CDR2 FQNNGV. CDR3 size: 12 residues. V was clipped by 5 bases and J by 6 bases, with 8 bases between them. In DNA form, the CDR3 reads TGTGCCAGCAGCCCCAACAGCAATGAGCAGTTCTTC. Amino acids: CASSPNSNEQFF.

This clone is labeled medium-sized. The CDR3 bases are TGCAGTGCTAGATCGGGACGGATTAACACTGAAGCTTTCTTT. Amino acids: CSARSGRINTEAFF. J is TRBJ1-1 and V is TRBV20-1; TRBD1 might be the D (5 bases). This CDR3 is 14 amino acids long. Germline values: CDR1 DFQATT, CDR2 SNEGSKA (reference sequence). The V end was cut by 2 bases, the J end by 2 bases, with 12 bases between.

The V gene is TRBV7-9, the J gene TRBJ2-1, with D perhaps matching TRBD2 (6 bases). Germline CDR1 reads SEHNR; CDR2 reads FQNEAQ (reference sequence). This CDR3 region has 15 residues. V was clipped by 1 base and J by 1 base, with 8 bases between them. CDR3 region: CASSLEEGSYNEQFF. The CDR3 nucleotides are TGTGCCAGCAGCTTAGAGGAGGGTTCCTACAATGAGCAGTTCTTC. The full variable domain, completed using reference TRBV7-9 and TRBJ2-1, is DTGVSQNPRHKITKRGQNVTFRCDPISEHNRLYWYRQTLGQGPEFLTYFQNEAQLEKSRLLSDRFSAERPKGSFSTLEIQRTEQGDSAMYLCASSLEEGSYNEQFFGPGTRLTVL.

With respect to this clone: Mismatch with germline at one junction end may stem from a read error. The DNA for the CDR3 is TGTGCCAACAGCCCCGGACTATTTCCAGATACGCAGTATTTT. Protein product: CANSPGLFPDTQYF. The gene calls are TRBV7-2 and TRBJ2-3, with D tentatively TRBD2 (6 bases). Germline V gene data show CDR1 as SGHTA and CDR2 as FQGNSA. This CDR3 has 14 amino acids.

The CDR3 DNA reads TGCAGTGCTAGAGACAGGGGAGTGGGCGAGCAGTACTTC. It codes for CSARDRGVGEQYF. V usage is TRBV20-1 and J usage is TRBJ2-7, with a weak D call TRBD1 (6 bases). CDR3 length: 13 amino acids. The germline V gene has CDR1 DFQATT and CDR2 SNEGSKA (reference sequence). The V end was cut by 0 bases, the J end by 6 bases, with 12 bases between.

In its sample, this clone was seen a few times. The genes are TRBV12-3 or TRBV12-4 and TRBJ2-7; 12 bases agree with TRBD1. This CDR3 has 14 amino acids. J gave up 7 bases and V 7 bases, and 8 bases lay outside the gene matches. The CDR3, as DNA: TGTGCCAGCACCTTGGGACAGGGGGCGCGTGAGCAGTACTTC. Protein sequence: CASTLGQGAREQYF.

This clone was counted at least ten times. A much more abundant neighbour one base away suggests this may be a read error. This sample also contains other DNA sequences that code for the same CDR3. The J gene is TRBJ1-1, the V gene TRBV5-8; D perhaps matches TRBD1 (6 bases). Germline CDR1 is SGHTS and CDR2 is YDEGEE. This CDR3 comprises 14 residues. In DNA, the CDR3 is TGCGCCAGCAGCTTGGAAAGGGGGAATCCTGAAGCTTTCTTT. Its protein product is CASSLERGNPEAFF.

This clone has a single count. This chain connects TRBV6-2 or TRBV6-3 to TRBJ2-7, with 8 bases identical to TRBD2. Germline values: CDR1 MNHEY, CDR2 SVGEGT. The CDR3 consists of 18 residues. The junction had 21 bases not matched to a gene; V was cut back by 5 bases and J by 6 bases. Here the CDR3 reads CASSLAPNLAGKGGEQYV. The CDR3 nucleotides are TGTGCCAGCAGTCTAGCCCCAAACCTAGCGGGCAAAGGTGGCGAGCAGTACGTC.

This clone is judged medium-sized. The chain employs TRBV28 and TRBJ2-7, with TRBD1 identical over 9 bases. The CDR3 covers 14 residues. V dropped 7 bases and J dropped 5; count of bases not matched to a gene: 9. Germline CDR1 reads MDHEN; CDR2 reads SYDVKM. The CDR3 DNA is TGTGCCAGCACCTACCGGGACAGGGATCACGAGCAGTACTTC. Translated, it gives CASTYRDRDHEQYF.

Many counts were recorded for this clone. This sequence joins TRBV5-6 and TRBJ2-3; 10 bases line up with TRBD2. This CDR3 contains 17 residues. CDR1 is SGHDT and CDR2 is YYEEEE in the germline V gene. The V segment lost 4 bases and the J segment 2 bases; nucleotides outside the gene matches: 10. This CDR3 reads CASSPPSGTSATDTQYF. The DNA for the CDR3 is TGTGCCAGCAGCCCCCCCTCCGGGACTAGCGCCACAGATACGCAGTATTTT. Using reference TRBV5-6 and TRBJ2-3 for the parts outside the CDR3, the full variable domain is DAGVTQSPTHLIKTRGQQVTLRCSPKSGHDTVSWYQQALGQGPQFIFQYYEEEERQRGNFPDRFSGHQFPNYSSELNVNALLLGDSALYLCASSPPSGTSATDTQYFGPGTRLTVL.

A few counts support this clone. DNA for the CDR3: TGTGCCAGCATCCTCCGCGGGTTCGGTGGAAACACCATATATTTT. Amino acids: CASILRGFGGNTIYF. The rearrangement joins TRBV12-3 or TRBV12-4 to TRBJ1-3; D is ambiguous. Trimming removed 7 bases at V and 3 bases at J, with 16 bases between. CDR3 length: 15 amino acids.

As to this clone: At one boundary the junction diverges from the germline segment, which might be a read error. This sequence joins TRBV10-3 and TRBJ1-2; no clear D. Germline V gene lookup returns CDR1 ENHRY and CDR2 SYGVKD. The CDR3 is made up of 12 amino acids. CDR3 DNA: TGTGCCATCAGTGAAGGGAGCTATGGTTACACCTTC. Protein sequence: CAISEGSYGYTF.

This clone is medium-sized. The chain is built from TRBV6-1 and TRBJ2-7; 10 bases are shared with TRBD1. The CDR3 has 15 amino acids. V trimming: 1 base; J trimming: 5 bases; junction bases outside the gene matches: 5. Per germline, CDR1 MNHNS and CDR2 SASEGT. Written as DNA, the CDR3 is TGTGCCAGCAGTGAAGTGGGACAGGGGAGGAACGAGCAGTACGTC. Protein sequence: CASSEVGQGRNEQYV.

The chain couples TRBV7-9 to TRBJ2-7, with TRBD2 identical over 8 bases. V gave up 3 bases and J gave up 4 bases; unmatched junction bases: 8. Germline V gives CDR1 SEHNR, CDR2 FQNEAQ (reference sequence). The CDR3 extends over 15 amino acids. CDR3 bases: TGTGCCAGCAGCTTGAGCCTAGCGGGTCAGTACGAGCAGTACTTC. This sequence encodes CASSLSLAGQYEQYF.

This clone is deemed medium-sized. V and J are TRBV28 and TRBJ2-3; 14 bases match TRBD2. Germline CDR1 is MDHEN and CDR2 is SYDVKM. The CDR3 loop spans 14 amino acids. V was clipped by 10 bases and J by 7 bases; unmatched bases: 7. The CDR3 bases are TGTGCCACCTTTGGACTAGCGGGAGGACATACGCAGTATTTT. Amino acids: CATFGLAGGHTQYF.

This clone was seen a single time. This CDR3 reads CAWSETGYEQYF. The DNA of the CDR3 is TGTGCCTGGAGTGAGACAGGGTACGAGCAGTACTTC. The V call is TRBV30, the J call TRBJ2-7; 7 nucleotides agree with TRBD1. V was clipped by 1 base and J by 4 bases; unmatched bases: 1. The CDR3 totals 12 residues. CDR1 and CDR2 (germline): GTSNPN, SVGIG (reference sequence).

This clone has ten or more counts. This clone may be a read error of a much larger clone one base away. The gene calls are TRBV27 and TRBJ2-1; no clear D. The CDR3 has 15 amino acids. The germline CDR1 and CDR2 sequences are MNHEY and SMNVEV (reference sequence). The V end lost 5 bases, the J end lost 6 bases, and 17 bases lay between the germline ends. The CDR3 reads CASSLPGPPGNEQFF. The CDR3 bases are TGTGCCAGCAGTCTACCGGGCCCTCCAGGCAATGAGCAGTTCTTC.

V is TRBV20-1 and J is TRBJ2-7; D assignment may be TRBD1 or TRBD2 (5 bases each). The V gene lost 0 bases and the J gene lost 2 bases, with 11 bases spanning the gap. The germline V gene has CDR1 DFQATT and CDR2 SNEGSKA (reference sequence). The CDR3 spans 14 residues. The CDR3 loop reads CSAREGEGTYEQYF. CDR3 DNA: TGCAGTGCTAGAGAGGGGGAAGGAACCTACGAGCAGTACTTC.

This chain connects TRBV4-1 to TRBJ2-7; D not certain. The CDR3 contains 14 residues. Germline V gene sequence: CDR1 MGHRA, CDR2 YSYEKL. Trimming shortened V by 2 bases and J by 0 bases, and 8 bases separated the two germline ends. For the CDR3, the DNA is TGCGCCAGCAGCCAAAGGTCAAGCTCCTACGAGCAGTACTTC. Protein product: CASSQRSSSYEQYF.

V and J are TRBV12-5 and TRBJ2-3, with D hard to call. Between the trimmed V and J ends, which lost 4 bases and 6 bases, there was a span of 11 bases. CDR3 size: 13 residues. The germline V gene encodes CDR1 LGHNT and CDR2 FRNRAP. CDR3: CASGWNLGDTQYF. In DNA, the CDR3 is TGTGCTAGTGGTTGGAACCTAGGGGATACGCAGTATTTT.